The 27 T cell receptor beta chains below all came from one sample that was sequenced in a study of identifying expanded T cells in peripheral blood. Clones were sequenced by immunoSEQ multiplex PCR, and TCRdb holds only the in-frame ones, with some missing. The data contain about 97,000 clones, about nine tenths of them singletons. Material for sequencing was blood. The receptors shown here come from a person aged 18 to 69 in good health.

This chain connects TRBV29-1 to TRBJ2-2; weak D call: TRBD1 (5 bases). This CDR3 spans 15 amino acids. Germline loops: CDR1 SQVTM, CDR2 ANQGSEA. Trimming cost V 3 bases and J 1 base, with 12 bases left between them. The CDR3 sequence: CSVEGQDKNTGELFF. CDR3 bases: TGCAGCGTTGAGGGGCAGGATAAGAACACCGGGGAGCTGTTTTTT.

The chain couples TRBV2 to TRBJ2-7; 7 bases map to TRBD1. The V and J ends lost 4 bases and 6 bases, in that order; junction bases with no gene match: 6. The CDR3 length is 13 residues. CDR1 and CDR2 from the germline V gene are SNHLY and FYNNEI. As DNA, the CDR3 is TGTGCCAGCAGTGCCTCCGAGGGGGCCGAGCAGTACTTC. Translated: CASSASEGAEQYF.

The CDR3 nucleotides read TGTGCCAGCAGCTTGAGAATGTATAATTCACCCCTCCACTTT. This gives the protein CASSLRMYNSPLHF. The V gene is TRBV7-2, the J gene TRBJ1-6; the D is unclear. Trimming removed 3 bases at V and 4 bases at J, with 7 bases between. Germline V gene sequence: CDR1 SGHTA, CDR2 FQGNSA. CDR3 size: 14 residues.

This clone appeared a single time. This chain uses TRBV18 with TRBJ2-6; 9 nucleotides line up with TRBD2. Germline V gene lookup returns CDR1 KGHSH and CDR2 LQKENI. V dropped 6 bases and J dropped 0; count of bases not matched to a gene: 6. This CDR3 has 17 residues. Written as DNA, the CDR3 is TGTGCCAGCTCGCCTCTAGCGGGGAACTCTGGGGCCAACGTCCTGACTTTC. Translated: CASSPLAGNSGANVLTF.

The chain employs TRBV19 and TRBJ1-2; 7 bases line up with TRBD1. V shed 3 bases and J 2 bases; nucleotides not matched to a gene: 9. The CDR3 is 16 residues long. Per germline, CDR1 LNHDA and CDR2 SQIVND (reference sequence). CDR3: CASSIMRGRMNYGYTF. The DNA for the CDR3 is TGTGCCAGTAGTATCATGAGGGGGCGAATGAACTATGGCTACACCTTC.

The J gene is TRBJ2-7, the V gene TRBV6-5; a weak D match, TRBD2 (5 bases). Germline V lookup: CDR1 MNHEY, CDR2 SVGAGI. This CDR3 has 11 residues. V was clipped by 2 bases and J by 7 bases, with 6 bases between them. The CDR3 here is CASSYGGEQYF. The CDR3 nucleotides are TGTGCCAGCAGTTACGGCGGGGAGCAGTACTTC.

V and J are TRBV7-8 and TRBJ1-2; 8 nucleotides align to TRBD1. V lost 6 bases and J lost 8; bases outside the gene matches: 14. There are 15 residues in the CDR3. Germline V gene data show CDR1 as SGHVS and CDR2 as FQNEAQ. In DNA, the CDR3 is TGTGCCAGCAGAGGTGCCCTAAGGACAGGGCGAGGCTACACCTTC. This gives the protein CASRGALRTGRGYTF.

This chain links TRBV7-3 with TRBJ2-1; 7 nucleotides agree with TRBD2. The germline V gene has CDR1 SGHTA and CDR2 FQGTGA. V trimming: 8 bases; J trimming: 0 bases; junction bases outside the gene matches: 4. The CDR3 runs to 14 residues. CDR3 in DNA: TGTGCCAGCCACCCTAGCGGCTCCTACAATGAGCAGTTCTTC. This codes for CASHPSGSYNEQFF.

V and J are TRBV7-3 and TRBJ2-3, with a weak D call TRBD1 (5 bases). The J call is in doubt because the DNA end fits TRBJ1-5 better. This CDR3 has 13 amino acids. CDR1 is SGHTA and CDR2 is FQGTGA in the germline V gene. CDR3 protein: CASSNAGTSFQHF. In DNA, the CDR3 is TGTGCCAGCAGCAATGCCGGGACTAGCTTTCAGCATTTT.

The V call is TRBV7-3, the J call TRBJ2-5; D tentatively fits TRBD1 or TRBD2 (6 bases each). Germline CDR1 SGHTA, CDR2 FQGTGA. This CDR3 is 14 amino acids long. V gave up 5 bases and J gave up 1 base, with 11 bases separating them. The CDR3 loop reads CASSPTGAQETQYF. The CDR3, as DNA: TGTGCCAGCAGCCCGACGGGGGCCCAAGAGACCCAGTACTTC.

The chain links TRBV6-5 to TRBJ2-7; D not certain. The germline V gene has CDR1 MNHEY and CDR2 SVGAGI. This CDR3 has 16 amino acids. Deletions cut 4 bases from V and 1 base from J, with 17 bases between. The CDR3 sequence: CASSFGPPVDSYEQYF. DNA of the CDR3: TGTGCCAGCAGTTTCGGACCCCCGGTTGATTCCTACGAGCAGTACTTC.

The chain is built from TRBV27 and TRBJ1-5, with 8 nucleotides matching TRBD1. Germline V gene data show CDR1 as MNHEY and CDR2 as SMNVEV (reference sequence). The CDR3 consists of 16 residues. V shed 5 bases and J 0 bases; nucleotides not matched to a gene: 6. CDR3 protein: CASSPRTGNSNQPQHF. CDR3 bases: TGTGCCAGCAGTCCTAGGACAGGGAATAGCAATCAGCCCCAGCATTTT.

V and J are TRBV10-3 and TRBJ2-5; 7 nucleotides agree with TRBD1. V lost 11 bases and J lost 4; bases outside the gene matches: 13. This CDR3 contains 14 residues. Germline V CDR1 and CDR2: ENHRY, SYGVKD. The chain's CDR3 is CASRGDRVVETQYF. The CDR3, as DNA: TGTGCCTCCAGGGGTGACAGGGTCGTAGAGACCCAGTACTTC.

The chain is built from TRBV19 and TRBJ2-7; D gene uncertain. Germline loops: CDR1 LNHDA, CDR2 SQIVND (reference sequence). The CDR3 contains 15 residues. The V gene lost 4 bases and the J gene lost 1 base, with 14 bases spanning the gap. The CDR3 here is CASSKDIQGSYEQYF. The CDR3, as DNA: TGTGCCAGTAGTAAAGACATCCAAGGGTCCTACGAGCAGTACTTC.

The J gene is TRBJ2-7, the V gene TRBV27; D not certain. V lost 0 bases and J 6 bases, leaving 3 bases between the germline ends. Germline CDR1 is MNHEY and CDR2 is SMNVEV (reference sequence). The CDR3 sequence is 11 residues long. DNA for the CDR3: TGTGCCAGCAGTTTATCGCTCGAGCAGTACTTC. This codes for CASSLSLEQYF.

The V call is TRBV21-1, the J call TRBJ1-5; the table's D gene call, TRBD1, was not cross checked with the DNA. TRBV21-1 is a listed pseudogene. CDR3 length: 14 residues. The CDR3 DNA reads TGTGCCAGCACCCGGACAGGGTTTAATCAGCCCCAGCATTTT. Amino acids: CASTRTGFNQPQHF.

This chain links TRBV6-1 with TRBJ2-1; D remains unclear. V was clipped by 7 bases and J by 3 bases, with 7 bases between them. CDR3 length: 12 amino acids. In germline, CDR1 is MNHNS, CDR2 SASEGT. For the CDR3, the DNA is TGTGCCAGCAATTTGGGCTACAATGAGCAGTTCTTC. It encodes CASNLGYNEQFF.

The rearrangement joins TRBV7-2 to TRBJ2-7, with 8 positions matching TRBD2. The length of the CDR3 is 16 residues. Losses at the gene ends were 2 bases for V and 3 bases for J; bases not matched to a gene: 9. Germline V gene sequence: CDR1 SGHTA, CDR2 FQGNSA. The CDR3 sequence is CASSLSRLAGYYEQYF. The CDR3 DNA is TGTGCCAGCAGCTTAAGTCGGCTAGCGGGTTACTACGAGCAGTACTTC.

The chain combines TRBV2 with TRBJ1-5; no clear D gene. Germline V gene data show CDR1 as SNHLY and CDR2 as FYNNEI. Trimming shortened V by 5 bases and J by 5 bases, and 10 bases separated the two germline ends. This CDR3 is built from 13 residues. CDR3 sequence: CASSRDTYQPQHF. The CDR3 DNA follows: TGTGCCAGCAGTCGAGACACCTATCAGCCCCAGCATTTT.

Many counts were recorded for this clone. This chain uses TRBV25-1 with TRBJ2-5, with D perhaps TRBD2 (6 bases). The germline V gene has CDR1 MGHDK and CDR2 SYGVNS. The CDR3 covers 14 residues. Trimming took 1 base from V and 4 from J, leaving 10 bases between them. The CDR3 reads CASSESEGIETQYF. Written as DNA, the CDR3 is TGTGCCAGCAGTGAATCGGAGGGAATAGAGACCCAGTACTTC.

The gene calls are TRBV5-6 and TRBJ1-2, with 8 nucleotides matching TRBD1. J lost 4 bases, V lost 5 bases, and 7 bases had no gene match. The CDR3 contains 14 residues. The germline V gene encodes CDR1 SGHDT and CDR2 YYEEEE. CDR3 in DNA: TGTGCCAGCAGTTTTGGACAGGGTCCCTATGGCTACACCTTC. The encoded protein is CASSFGQGPYGYTF.

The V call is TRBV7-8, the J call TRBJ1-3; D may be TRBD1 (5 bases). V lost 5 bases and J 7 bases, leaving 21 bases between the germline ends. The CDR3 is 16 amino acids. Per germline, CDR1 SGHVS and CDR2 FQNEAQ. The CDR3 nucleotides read TGTGCCAGCAGCCAAGCAGGGCCAACGGCGGGGAACACCATATATTTT. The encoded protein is CASSQAGPTAGNTIYF.

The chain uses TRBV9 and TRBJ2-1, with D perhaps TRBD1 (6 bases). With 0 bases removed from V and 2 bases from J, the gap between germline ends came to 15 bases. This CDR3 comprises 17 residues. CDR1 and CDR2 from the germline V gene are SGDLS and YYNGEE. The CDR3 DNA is TGTGCCAGCAGCGTAGGGGTCGAGGGGGTACCCTACAATGAGCAGTTCTTC. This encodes CASSVGVEGVPYNEQFF.

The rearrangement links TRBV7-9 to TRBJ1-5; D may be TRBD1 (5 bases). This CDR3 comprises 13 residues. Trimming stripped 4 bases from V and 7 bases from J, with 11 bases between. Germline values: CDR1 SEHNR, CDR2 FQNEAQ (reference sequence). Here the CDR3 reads CASSSGGGQPQHF. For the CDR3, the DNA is TGTGCCAGCAGCTCCGGGGGAGGCCAGCCCCAGCATTTT.

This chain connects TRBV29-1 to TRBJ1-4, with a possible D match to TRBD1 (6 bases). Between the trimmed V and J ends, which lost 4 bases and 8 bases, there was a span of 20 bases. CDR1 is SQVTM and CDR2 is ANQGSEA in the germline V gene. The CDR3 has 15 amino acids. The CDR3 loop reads CSVGGKDRGGEKLFF. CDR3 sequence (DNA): TGCAGCGTTGGAGGAAAGGACAGAGGGGGAGAAAAACTGTTTTTT.

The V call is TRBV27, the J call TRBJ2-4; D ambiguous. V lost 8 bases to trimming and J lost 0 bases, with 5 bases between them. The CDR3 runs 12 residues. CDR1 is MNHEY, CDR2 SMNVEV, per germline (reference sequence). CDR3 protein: CASGSAKNIQYF. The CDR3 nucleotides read TGTGCCAGCGGGTCAGCCAAAAACATTCAGTACTTC.

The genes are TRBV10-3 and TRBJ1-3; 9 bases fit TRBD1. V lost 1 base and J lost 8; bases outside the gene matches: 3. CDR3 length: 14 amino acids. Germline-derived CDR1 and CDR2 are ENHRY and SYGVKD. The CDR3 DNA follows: TGTGCCATCAGTGAGTGGGGACAGGGTGACACCATATATTTT. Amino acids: CAISEWGQGDTIYF.